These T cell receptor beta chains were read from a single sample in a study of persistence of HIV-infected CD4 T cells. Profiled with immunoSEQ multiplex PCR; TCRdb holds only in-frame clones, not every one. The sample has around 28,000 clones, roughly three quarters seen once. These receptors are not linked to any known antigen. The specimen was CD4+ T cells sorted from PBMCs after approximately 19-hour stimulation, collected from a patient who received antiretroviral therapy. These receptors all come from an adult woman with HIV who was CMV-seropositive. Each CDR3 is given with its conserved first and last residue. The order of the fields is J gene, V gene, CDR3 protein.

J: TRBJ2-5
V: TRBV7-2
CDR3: CASSPEPGKETQYF

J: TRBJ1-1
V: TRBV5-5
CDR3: CASSLAGGQDTEAFF

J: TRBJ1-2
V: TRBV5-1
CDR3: CASSFDRNYGYTF

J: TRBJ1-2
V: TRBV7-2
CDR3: CASNQLLGTEYGYTF

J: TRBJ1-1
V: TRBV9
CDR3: CASSVTGWGYTEAFF

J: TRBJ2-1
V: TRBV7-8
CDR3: CASSLPGGGSYNEQFF

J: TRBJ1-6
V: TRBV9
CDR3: CASSLTGLDSPLHF

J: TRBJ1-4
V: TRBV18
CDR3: CASSPNRGPNEKLFF

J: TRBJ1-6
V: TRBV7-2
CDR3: CASSLGPFNSPLHF

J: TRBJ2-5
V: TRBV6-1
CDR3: CASSEDSGTGGRKTQYF

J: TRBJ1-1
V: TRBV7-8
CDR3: CASSFSRLQGATEAFF

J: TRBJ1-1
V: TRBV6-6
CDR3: CASSYIGAGEAFF

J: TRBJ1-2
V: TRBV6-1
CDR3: CASSEALRSVGGYTF

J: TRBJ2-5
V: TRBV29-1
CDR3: CSVATQGGWETQYF

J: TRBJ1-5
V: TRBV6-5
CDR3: CASSSRGGSQPQHF

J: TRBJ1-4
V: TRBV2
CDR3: CASTSGSWAGGEKLFF

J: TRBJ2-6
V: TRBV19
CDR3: CASSIVRSSGANVLTF

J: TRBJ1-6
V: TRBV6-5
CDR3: CASSSAAGVNSPLHF

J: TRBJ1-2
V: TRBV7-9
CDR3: CASSPGLPGLNGYTF

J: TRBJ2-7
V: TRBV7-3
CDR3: CASSLGSRTEQYF

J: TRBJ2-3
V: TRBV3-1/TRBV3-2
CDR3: CASSQNGPGAQYF

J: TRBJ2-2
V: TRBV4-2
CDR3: CASSQLGQLTGELFF

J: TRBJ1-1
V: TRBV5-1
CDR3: CASSARGVSNTEAFF

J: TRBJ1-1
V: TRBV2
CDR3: CASTVRGTEAFF

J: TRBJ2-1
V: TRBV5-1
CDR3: CASSLVNRGRGSYNEQFF